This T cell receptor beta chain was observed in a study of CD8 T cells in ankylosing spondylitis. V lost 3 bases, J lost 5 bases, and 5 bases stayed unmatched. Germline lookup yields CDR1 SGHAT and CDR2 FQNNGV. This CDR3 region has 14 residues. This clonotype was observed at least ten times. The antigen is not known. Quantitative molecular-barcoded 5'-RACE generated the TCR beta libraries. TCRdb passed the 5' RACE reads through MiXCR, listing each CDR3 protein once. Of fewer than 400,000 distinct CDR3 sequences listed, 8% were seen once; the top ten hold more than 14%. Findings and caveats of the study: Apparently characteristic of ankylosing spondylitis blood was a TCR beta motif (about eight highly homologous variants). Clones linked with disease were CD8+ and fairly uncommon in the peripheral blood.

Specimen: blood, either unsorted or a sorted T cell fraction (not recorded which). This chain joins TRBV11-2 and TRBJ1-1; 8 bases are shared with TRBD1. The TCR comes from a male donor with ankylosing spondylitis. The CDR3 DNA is TGTGCCAGCAGCTTCGGACAGGGTGGTACTGAAGCTTTCTTT. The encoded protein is CASSFGQGGTEAFF.